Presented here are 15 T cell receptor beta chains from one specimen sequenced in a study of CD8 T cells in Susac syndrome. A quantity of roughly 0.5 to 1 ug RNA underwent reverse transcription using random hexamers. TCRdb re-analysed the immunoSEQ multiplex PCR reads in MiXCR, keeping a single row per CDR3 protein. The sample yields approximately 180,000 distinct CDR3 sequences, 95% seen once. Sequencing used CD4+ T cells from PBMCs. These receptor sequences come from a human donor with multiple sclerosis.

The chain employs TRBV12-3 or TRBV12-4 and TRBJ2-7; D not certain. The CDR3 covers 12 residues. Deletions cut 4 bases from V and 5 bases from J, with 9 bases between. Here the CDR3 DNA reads TGTGCCAGCAGTTCACGCTGGAACGAGCAGTACTTC. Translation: CASSSRWNEQYF.

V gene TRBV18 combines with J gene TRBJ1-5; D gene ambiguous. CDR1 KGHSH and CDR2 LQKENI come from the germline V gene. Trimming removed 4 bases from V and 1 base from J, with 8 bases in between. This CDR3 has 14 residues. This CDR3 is CASSLTQSNQPQHF. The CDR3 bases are TGTGCCAGCTCACTGACGCAGAGCAATCAGCCCCAGCATTTT.

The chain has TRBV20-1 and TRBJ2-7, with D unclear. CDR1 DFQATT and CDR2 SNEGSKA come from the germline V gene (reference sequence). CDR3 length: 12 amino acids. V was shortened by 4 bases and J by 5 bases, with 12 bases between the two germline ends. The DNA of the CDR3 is TGCAGTGCTACCAAGGGTGTTAACGAGCAGTACTTC. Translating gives CSATKGVNEQYF.

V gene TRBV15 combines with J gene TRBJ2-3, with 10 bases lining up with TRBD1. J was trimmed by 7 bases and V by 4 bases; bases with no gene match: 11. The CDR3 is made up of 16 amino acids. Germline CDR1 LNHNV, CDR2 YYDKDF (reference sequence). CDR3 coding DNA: TGTGCCACCAGCACCCCCCCCGGGACAGGGGCCTATACGCAGTATTTT. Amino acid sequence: CATSTPPGTGAYTQYF.

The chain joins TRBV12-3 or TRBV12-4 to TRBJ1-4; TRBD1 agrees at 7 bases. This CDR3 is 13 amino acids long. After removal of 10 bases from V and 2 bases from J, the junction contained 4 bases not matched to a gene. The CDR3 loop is CATTGTTNEKLFF. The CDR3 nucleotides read TGTGCCACGACAGGGACGACTAATGAAAAACTGTTTTTT.

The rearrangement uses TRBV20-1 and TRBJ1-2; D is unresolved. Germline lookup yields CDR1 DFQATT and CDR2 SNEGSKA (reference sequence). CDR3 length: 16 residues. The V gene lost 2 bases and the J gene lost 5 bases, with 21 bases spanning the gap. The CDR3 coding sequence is TGCAGTGCTAGACTCAGACCACGAGAGGACTTTTATGGCTACACCTTC. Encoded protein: CSARLRPREDFYGYTF.

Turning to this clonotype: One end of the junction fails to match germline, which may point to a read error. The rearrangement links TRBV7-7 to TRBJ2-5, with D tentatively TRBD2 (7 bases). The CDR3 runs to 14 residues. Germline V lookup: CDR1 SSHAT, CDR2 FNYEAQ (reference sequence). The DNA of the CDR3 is TGTGCTAGCAGCTTGGGGGGGGCGGGAGAGACCCAGTACTTC. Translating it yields CASSLGGAGETQYF.

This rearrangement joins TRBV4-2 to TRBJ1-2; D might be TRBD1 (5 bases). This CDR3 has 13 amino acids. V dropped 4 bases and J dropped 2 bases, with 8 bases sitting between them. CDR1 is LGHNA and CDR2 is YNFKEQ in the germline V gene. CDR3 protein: CASSRRGNYGYTF. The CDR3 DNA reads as TGTGCCAGCAGCCGTCGGGGGAACTATGGCTACACCTTC.

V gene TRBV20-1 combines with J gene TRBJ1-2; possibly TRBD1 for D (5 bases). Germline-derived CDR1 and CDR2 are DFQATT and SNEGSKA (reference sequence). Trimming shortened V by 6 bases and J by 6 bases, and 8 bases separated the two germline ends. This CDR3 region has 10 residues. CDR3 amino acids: CSATVDGYTF. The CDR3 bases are TGCAGTGCGACAGTGGATGGCTACACCTTC.

The CDR3 DNA sequence: TGTGCCTGGGGTTTTAACTATGGCTACACCTTC. The encoded protein is CAWGFNYGYTF. The chain carries TRBV30 and TRBJ1-2; unclear D gene. The CDR3 length is 11 residues. CDR1 GTSNPN and CDR2 SVGIG come from the germline V gene (reference sequence). The V gene lost 5 bases and the J gene lost 1 base, with 5 bases spanning the gap.

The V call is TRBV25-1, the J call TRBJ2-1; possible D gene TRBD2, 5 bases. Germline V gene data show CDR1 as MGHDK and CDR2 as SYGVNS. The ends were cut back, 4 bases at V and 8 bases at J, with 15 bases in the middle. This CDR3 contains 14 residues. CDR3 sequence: CASSGVGRGHEQFF. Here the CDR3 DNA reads TGTGCCAGCAGTGGTGTTGGTCGGGGTCATGAGCAGTTCTTC.

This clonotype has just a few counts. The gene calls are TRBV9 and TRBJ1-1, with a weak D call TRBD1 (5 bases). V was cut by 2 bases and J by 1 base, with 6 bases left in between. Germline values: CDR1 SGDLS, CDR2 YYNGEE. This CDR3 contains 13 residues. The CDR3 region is CASSVQGNTEAFF. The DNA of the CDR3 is TGTGCCAGCAGCGTTCAGGGGAACACTGAAGCTTTCTTT.

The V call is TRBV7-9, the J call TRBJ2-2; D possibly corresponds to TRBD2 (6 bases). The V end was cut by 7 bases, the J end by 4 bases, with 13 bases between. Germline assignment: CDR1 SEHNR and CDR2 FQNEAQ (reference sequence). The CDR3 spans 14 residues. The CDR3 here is CASTLEAGTGELFF. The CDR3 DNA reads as TGTGCCAGCACCTTGGAAGCGGGCACCGGGGAGCTGTTTTTT.

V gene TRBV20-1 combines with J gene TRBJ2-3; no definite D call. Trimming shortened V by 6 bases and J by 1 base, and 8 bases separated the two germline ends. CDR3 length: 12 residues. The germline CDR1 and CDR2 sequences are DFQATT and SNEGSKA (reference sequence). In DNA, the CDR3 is TGCAGTGCCAACGGACGCACAGATACGCAGTATTTT. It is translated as CSANGRTDTQYF.

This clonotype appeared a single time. The CDR3 protein is CSVGPRGVHPGTEAFF. As DNA, the CDR3 is TGCAGCGTAGGGCCCCGGGGAGTCCATCCTGGCACTGAAGCTTTCTTT. V usage is TRBV29-1 and J usage is TRBJ1-1; the D is unclear. There are 16 residues in the CDR3. Germline CDR1 SQVTM, CDR2 ANQGSEA. With 6 bases removed from V and 4 bases from J, the gap between germline ends came to 24 bases.